These T cell receptor beta chains were read from a single sample in a study of blood T cell repertoires in COVID-19. Assay: immunoSEQ multiplex PCR; the TCRdb copy retains only in-frame clones and omits some. The data show hundreds of thousands of clones, approximately 89% seen once. The specimen sequenced was peripheral blood. These receptors were taken from a woman aged 45-65 years who had recovered from COVID-19. The CDR3 runs from the conserved cysteine through the conserved F or W. D genes are given only for firm matches. A clone size is listed for some rows: how often the clone was seen (once, few, many), or a class if it is expanded.

>TRBJ1-2|TRBV7-2|-|-
TGTGCCAGCAGCTTATTCGCCTCGTCCGGCGGCTACATCTTC
CASSLFASSGGYIF
>TRBJ2-3|TRBV5-1|-|TRBD2
TGCGCCAGCAGCGACGGACTAGCAGTGGATACGCAGTATTTT
CASSDGLAVDTQYF
>TRBJ2-2|TRBV7-9|-|TRBD2
TGTGCCAGCAGCCGAAGCGGGGGAAGGACCGGGGAGCTGTTTTTT
CASSRSGGRTGELFF
>TRBJ2-1|TRBV2|many|TRBD1
TGTGCCAGCAGCGGAGGACAGGGGAATGAGCAGTTCTTC
CASSGGQGNEQFF
>TRBJ2-5|TRBV9|-|TRBD2
TGTGCCAGCAGCGTAGAGGGACTAGCCGAGACCCAGTACTTC
CASSVEGLAETQYF
>TRBJ1-4|TRBV19|-|-
TGTGCCAGCCGGTCTAATGAAAAACTGTTTTTT
CASRSNEKLFF
>TRBJ1-2|TRBV4-1|few|TRBD1
TGCGCCAGCAGCCAAGACTCGACAGGGTTTAACTATGGCTACACCTTC
CASSQDSTGFNYGYTF
>TRBJ2-5|TRBV10-3|-|TRBD1
TGTGCCTCCGAGAGGGGGCCTCAAGAGACCCAGTACTTC
CASERGPQETQYF
>TRBJ1-5|TRBV19|-|TRBD1
TGTGCCACCGCAGGACAGGAGAATCAGCCCCAGCATTTT
CATAGQENQPQHF
>TRBJ2-5|TRBV3-1/TRBV3-2|once|TRBD2
TGTGCCAGCAGCCCGGGGGGGGTCCAAGAGACCCAGTACTTC
CASSPGGVQETQYF
>TRBJ1-1|TRBV5-1|few|-
TGCGCCAGCAGCTTGGTACGACAGAGAATGAACACTGAAGCTTTCTTT
CASSLVRQRMNTEAFF
>TRBJ2-1|TRBV3-1/TRBV3-2|-|TRBD2
TGTGCCAGCAGCCAAGACCGCCCGCTAGCGGCCTCCTACAATGAGCAGTTCTTC
CASSQDRPLAASYNEQFF
>TRBJ1-2|TRBV12-3/TRBV12-4|-|-
TGTGCCAGCAGTTTTCAGAGGAATGGCTACACCTTC
CASSFQRNGYTF
>TRBJ2-7|TRBV21-1|-|-
TGTGCCAGCAGCAGGGACAGGGAACCCGCACCAGAATGTGAGCAGTACTTC
CASSRDREPAPECEQYF
>TRBJ1-2|TRBV5-6|-|TRBD1
TGTGCCAGCAGCTTGCAGGACAGGTTGTATGGCTACACCTTC
CASSLQDRLYGYTF
>TRBJ1-5|TRBV20-1|-|TRBD1
TGCAGTGCCAGTCGACAGGGGGCTCAGCCCCAGCATTTT
CSASRQGAQPQHF
>TRBJ2-3|TRBV11-3|-|TRBD2
TGTGCCAGCAGCCGGGGGGACCGGGGGGGCCTAAATACGCAGTATTTT
CASSRGDRGGLNTQYF
>TRBJ2-2|TRBV24-1|-|-
TGTGCCACCAGTGCTCTTCTCACCGGGGAGCTGTTTTTT
CATSALLTGELFF
>TRBJ1-6|TRBV28|-|-
TGTGCCAGCAGTCTCAGTATACAGGATTCACCCCTCCACTTT
CASSLSIQDSPLHF
>TRBJ1-2|TRBV7-9|-|-
TGTGCCAGCAGCTTAGCGTTAACGGGACATCTGGGCTACACCTTC
CASSLALTGHLGYTF
>TRBJ2-1|TRBV19|-|TRBD1
TGTGCCAGTAGTAGACAGGGGGAGCGGGTGTATGAGCAGTTCTTC
CASSRQGERVYEQFF
>TRBJ1-3|TRBV6-1|few|-
TGTGCCAGCAGTGAAAATGAGGGAAACACCATATATTTT
CASSENEGNTIYF
>TRBJ1-5|TRBV12-3/TRBV12-4|once|-
TGTGCCAGCAGTTTTGGGCTCCGGGGGTCCCAGCATTTT
CASSFGLRGSQHF
>TRBJ1-6|TRBV27|-|-
TGTGCCAGCAGTTTAGGGTCCGGACAGTATAATTCACCCCTCCACTTT
CASSLGSGQYNSPLHF
>TRBJ1-2|TRBV3-1/TRBV3-2|-|TRBD1
TGTGCCAGCAGCCAAGATGGTACAGGGGGGCATGGCTACACCTTC
CASSQDGTGGHGYTF
>TRBJ2-7|TRBV5-8|-|-
TGTGCCAGCAGCTGGGCTGCGGGCCGCTCCTACGAGCAGTACTTC
CASSWAAGRSYEQYF
>TRBJ1-6|TRBV7-9|few|-
TGTGCCAGCAGCTTAGACGTTCGGAATTCACCCCTCCACTTT
CASSLDVRNSPLHF
>TRBJ1-2|TRBV28|-|-
TGTGCCAGCATCCCCCCCCTCGGGGGAGATTATGGCTACACCTTC
CASIPPLGGDYGYTF
>TRBJ1-2|TRBV12-5|-|TRBD1
TGTGCTAGTGGTTTGGTACTCTTCCCTGCAGGGGGAAACTATGGCTACACCTTC
CASGLVLFPAGGNYGYTF
>TRBJ2-3|TRBV5-6|few|-
TGTGCCAGCAGCCTGGGTGACAGCCCTACGCAGTATTTT
CASSLGDSPTQYF
>TRBJ1-4|TRBV9|-|-
TGTGCCAGCAGCGCAACAGGGTCAAGGGAAGAAAAACTGTTTTTT
CASSATGSREEKLFF
>TRBJ2-2|TRBV6-5|-|-
TGTGCCAGCAATCCGGGCGTCGGGGCCGGGGAGCTGTTTTTT
CASNPGVGAGELFF
>TRBJ2-5|TRBV19|once|TRBD2
TGTGCCAGTAGTACAGGGGGACTAGCGGCGTACCAAGAGACCCAGTACTTC
CASSTGGLAAYQETQYF
>TRBJ2-3|TRBV6-5|-|-
TGTGCCAGCTGCCACAGGGCCTCTAGCACAGATACGCAGTATTTT
CASCHRASSTDTQYF
>TRBJ2-2|TRBV24-1|-|-
TGTGCCACCAGTGCCCACAGGGCCAGGAACACCGGGGAGCTGTTTTTT
CATSAHRARNTGELFF
>TRBJ2-7|TRBV10-3|-|TRBD2
TGTGCCATCAGTGAGAGTAGCGGGCTCGCCTACGAGCAGTACTTC
CAISESSGLAYEQYF
>TRBJ2-7|TRBV7-6|-|-
TGTGCCAGCAGCTCGAGTCCTCTATCACGCTACGAGCAGTACTTC
CASSSSPLSRYEQYF
>TRBJ1-4|TRBV12-3/TRBV12-4|-|TRBD1
TGTGCCAGCAGTTTGGGACAGGGGGGAAAACTGTTTTTT
CASSLGQGGKLFF
>TRBJ2-2|TRBV6-1|many|TRBD1
TGTGCCAGCAGTGAAGGGACAGGGTACACGGAGCTGTTTTTT
CASSEGTGYTELFF
>TRBJ2-5|TRBV27|-|-
TGTGCCAGCAGTTTTGGTCGCGGACAAGAGACCCAGTACTTC
CASSFGRGQETQYF
>TRBJ1-4|TRBV10-3|-|-
TGTGCCATCAGTAGAACAGGGCTGGGGAATGAAAAACTGTTTTTT
CAISRTGLGNEKLFF
>TRBJ2-3|TRBV5-4|-|-
TGTGCCAGCGGCCCCTCAGGTATAGATACGCAGTATTTT
CASGPSGIDTQYF
>TRBJ2-7|TRBV28|-|TRBD1
TGTGCCAGCAGTATAGGGGACAGGGGCTACGAGCAGTACTTC
CASSIGDRGYEQYF
>TRBJ2-1|TRBV3-1/TRBV3-2|-|TRBD2
TGTGCCAGCAGCCAAGATCCCCAGCGGGGGGTCTACAATGAGCAGTTCTTC
CASSQDPQRGVYNEQFF
>TRBJ2-7|TRBV7-9|few|TRBD1
TGTGCCAGCAGCTTCGGGACAGGGTTGTACGAGCAGTACTTC
CASSFGTGLYEQYF
>TRBJ2-7|TRBV28|once|-
TGTGCCAGCAACCAGGGCTCCTACGAGCAGTACTTC
CASNQGSYEQYF
>TRBJ2-5|TRBV28|once|-
TGTGCCAGCAGTAGTCCGGGAAGCCCGTACCAAGAGACCCAGTACTTC
CASSSPGSPYQETQYF
>TRBJ1-5|TRBV27|-|-
TGTGCCAGCACGTACAGGGTTGGACAGCCCCAGCATTTT
CASTYRVGQPQHF
>TRBJ2-1|TRBV5-1|-|TRBD1
TGCGCCAGCAGCTCGGGACAGGGCTACAATGAGCAGTTCTTC
CASSSGQGYNEQFF
>TRBJ2-3|TRBV6-2/TRBV6-3|-|TRBD2
TGTGCCAGCAGTTTAGCGGGAGGCACAGATACGCAGTATTTT
CASSLAGGTDTQYF
>TRBJ2-3|TRBV18|-|-
TGTGCCAGCTCACCACGGAGAGTCGGAAACACAGATACGCAGTATTTT
CASSPRRVGNTDTQYF
>TRBJ2-7|TRBV18|-|-
TGTGCCAGCTCACCCCAAAATCCCTCCTACGAGCAGTACTTC
CASSPQNPSYEQYF
>TRBJ1-1|TRBV7-6|-|TRBD1
TGTGCCAGCAGCTTATACATCGGGGGACAGGGCTCGTCTGAAGCTTTCTTT
CASSLYIGGQGSSEAFF
>TRBJ2-7|TRBV6-5|-|-
TGTGCCAGCATTGGCAGATACTACGAGCAGTACTTC
CASIGRYYEQYF
>TRBJ1-5|TRBV19|-|-
TGTGCCAGTAGTATCGGTCCAAAGCAGCCCCAGCATTTT
CASSIGPKQPQHF